The rows below give T cell receptor beta chains drawn from one sample of a study of T cell responses to AZD1222 COVID-19 vaccine. The protocol was immunoSEQ multiplex PCR, while the TCRdb copy is restricted to in-frame clones and leaves out a portion. The sample carries approximately 150,000 clones, roughly 92% recorded once. This specimen was peripheral blood, taken 28 days after the second AZD1222 dose. The receptors come from an adult who received the AZD1222 COVID-19 vaccine. Each CDR3 is given without its conserved first and last residue. A D gene is named only where the DNA matches it firmly. Size is stated for part of the rows, as once, few or many counts, or as a class when the clone is expanded.

>TRBJ1-5|once|TRBV28|.
ASSFRLGQPQH
>TRBJ1-1|.|TRBV3-1/TRBV3-2|.
ASSQSRGDTEAF
>TRBJ1-3|.|TRBV16|.
ASSTSLLGTIY
>TRBJ1-1|.|TRBV6-1|.
ASSEFRTGLTEAF
>TRBJ1-2|.|TRBV5-4|.
ASSTYGGGYGYT
>TRBJ1-2|.|TRBV4-2|TRBD1
ASSQEKGASGYT
>TRBJ2-1|.|TRBV11-2|TRBD1
ASSQFRDSSYNEQF
>TRBJ2-3|.|TRBV27|TRBD2
ASGTSGTDTQY
>TRBJ2-7|.|TRBV11-3|TRBD1
ASSPIGTGEEQY
>TRBJ2-1|.|TRBV7-3|TRBD2
ASSFGTSGYNEQF
>TRBJ2-3|.|TRBV7-2|TRBD2
ASSFRRGLAGVGDTQY